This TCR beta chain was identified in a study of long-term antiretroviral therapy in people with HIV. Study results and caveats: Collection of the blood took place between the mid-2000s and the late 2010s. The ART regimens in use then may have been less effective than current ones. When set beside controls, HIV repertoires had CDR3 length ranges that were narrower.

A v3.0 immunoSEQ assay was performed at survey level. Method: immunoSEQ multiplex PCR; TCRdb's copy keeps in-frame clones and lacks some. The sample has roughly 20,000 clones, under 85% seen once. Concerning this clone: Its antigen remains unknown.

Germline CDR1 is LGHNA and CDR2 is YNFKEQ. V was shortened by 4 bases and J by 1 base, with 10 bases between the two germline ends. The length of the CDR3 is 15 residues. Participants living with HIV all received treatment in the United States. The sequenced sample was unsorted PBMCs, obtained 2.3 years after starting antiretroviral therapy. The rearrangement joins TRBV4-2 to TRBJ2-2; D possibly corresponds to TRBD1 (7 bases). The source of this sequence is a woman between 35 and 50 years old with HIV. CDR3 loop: CASSRGTVNTGELFF. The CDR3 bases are TGTGCCAGCAGCCGCGGGACAGTGAACACCGGGGAGCTGTTTTTT.